Sequencing of this T cell receptor (beta chain) was carried out in a study of shared clonotypes between healthy human individuals (dated by TCRdb to the early 2020s). With respect to the entire study: A couple of women and a few men aged 18 to 49 years were included in the cohort. For each donor, CD4 naive and CD4 memory were each run on three plates, CD8 naive on two plates, and CD8 memory on one plate. Blood TCR repertoires of a handful of healthy adults were deeply sequenced to estimate repertoire size and the extent of clonotype sharing between individuals. To increase sequencing depth and limit assay-specific biases, different laboratories used diverse techniques to prepare libraries and sequence TCR repertoires. Leukapheresis yielded between about 0.8 and 9.5 billion PBMCs per donor. General study outcomes and caveats: About 5% of naive CD4, around 4% of naive CD8, roughly 2.5% of memory CD4, and about 0.4% of memory CD8 clonotypes were shared across a few donors. Rarefaction of sorted-subset datasets indicated incomplete sequencing despite the large sequencing depth. Higher generation probabilities were observed for clonotypes shared by all four sorted-subset donors than for non-shared clonotypes. Estimated clonotype richness was generally larger for naive than for memory subsets. Based on pairwise subsampling, the degree of clonotype sharing among donors was expected to be affected by sequencing depth. Because the study included a small number of donors, the genetic and exposure-history diversity represented was limited. Sampling was limited to blood, and TCR repertoires in tissue likely differ from TCR repertoires in blood.

For the CD8 naive samples, CD45RO-negative cells were positively selected for CCR7, yielding a CD45RA+CCR7+ population from which TemRA cells were excluded. Donors were healthy HIV-negative adults with no recently reported acute infections or vaccinations. All donors were Caucasian adults living in Nashville, Tennessee, USA. Blood was obtained by leukapheresis, after which PBMCs were separated by Ficoll-Histopaque density gradient centrifugation and cryopreserved in liquid nitrogen vapor phase. Purity and quantity of every magnetically sorted T cell population were checked by analytical flow cytometry. From each sorted fraction, genomic DNA was isolated and quantified by UV absorbance on a Nanodrop 2000c. Of note for this clone: Its target antigen remains unknown. No much larger clone is present one base from it, and per-base qualities are unavailable.

Inclusive of the bounding cysteine and phenylalanine, the CDR3 is 16 residues long. Only CDR3 DNA is held: 48 bases, read in frame from base 1. After removal of 1 base from V and 0 bases from J, the junction retains 1 base not matched to a gene. The germline V gene (reference sequence) yields WNHNN for CDR1 and SYGVQD for CDR2. Using the deep immunoSEQ assay, TCR CDR3 regions were amplified from genomic DNA by multiplex PCR. For each cell subset, the extracted genomic DNA was distributed evenly across all wells of several immunoSEQ 96-well plates, and each plate served as one replicate. For sorted subsets, each replicate PCR was loaded with roughly 200 ng genomic DNA, equivalent to approximately 27,000 T cell genomes. The purified libraries were quantified using a Qubit 3.0 fluorometer, sized with a Bioanalyzer 2100, and then quantified again using the KAPA Library Quantification kit. A separate single-read 150-cycle Illumina NextSeq 550 flow cell was used to sequence each immunoSEQ 96-well plate. The original pipeline was this. Because the immunoSEQ output held only junctional sequences and lacked quality scores, the filtering could not match the filtering applied to full-length reads. Sequences were annotated with PyIR, a Python wrapper for IgBLAST v1.9, using IMGT germline references to assign V/J genes and CDR3. Reads were filtered out if the reads had weak V/J assignments (E-value above 1e-6), no CDR3, stop codons, out-of-frame junctions, or ambiguous translated residues. V3J clonotypes were defined as sequences sharing an identical inferred V gene, J gene, and CDR3 amino acid sequence. To compute the percentage overlap between repertoires, the number of shared unique clonotypes was divided by the size of the smaller repertoire. RTK rarefaction, the Chao1 estimator, and Recon v2.1 estimates of unobserved clonotypes were used to assess repertoire richness. Generation probabilities were computed with OLGA for all TCRbeta clonotypes obtained by the gDNA method from a handful of donors. In its TCRdb copy, this immuneACCESS table keeps in-frame sequences only and misses some clones. Where compared with another copy, unresolved V genes explain less than half of these, and the others have no known cause. V and J calls and clone size are given by that table; D and trimming were obtained from the DNA. The sample records about 2 million clones, 85% to 95% of which are singletons. Jointly, the top ten make up approximately 1.2% of the sample.

Sequenced input: naive CD8+ T cells sorted from blood. The cell subset or site label for this specimen denotes: CD45RA+CCR7+. The rearrangement combines TRBV10-1 with TRBJ2-3, with 10 bases matching TRBD2. The sequence was obtained from a man between 18 and 29 years old in good health. The DNA sequence follows: TGCGCCAGCAGTGAGTTTAGCGGGGGGAGCACAGATACGCAGTATTTT. Protein translation: CASSEFSGGSTDTQYF.